Presented here are 27 T cell receptor beta chains from one specimen sequenced in a study of T cell responses to AZD1222 COVID-19 vaccine. Assay used: immunoSEQ multiplex PCR; TCRdb lists only in-frame clones, some missing. The sample holds 100,000 to 150,000 clones, roughly 84% seen once. The sequenced sample was peripheral blood, obtained on day 0 of AZD1222 vaccination. These receptors were obtained from an adult in good health.

The chain is built from TRBV18 and TRBJ2-2, with D tentatively TRBD2 (5 bases). The CDR3 loop spans 16 amino acids. The V end lost 2 bases, the J end lost 2 bases, and 12 bases lay between the germline ends. Per germline, CDR1 KGHSH and CDR2 LQKENI. The CDR3 nucleotides are TGTGCCAGCTCACCAGTAGAGGGAGTCAACACCGGGGAGCTGTTTTTT. It codes for CASSPVEGVNTGELFF. The full variable domain, rest sourced from reference TRBV18 and TRBJ2-2, is NAGVMQNPRHLVRRRGQEARLRCSPMKGHSHVYWYRQLPEEGLKFMVYLQKENIIDESGMPKERFSAEFPKEGPSILRIQQVVRGDSAAYFCASSPVEGVNTGELFFGEGSRLTVL.

The chain has TRBV4-2 and TRBJ1-2; D ambiguous. V was cut by 0 bases and J by 8 bases, with 7 bases left in between. The CDR3 length is 12 residues. The germline V gene has CDR1 LGHNA and CDR2 YNFKEQ. CDR3 in amino acids: CASSQDRIGYTF. CDR3 nucleotides: TGTGCCAGCAGCCAAGATCGGATCGGCTACACCTTC.

The J gene is TRBJ2-1, the V gene TRBV19; D gene ambiguous. Trimming left V 5 bases short and J 6 bases short, with 8 bases between. Germline values: CDR1 LNHDA, CDR2 SQIVND (reference sequence). The CDR3 has 12 residues. Here the CDR3 DNA reads TGTGCCAGTAGTTTCCTTGTCAATGAGCAGTTCTTC. Amino acids: CASSFLVNEQFF.

The chain uses TRBV5-1 and TRBJ2-5, with 7 bases identical to TRBD2. Germline values: CDR1 SGHRS, CDR2 YFSETQ. V lost 0 bases, J lost 2 bases, and 7 bases stayed unmatched. CDR3 size: 16 residues. The CDR3 DNA reads TGCGCCAGCAGCTTGGGGGAGCGGGGCCCGCAAGAGACCCAGTACTTC. This codes for CASSLGERGPQETQYF.

The rearrangement joins TRBV30 to TRBJ2-2; no reliable D call. Germline V gene sequence: CDR1 GTSNPN, CDR2 SVGIG (reference sequence). Trimming took off 0 bases at V and 6 bases at J, with 8 bases between the two ends. The CDR3 length is 13 residues. The CDR3 loop is CAWSVLSAGELFF. Written as DNA, the CDR3 is TGTGCCTGGAGTGTGTTGTCCGCCGGGGAGCTGTTTTTT.

The chain uses TRBV15 and TRBJ2-2; 7 bases fit TRBD1. CDR1 LNHNV and CDR2 YYDKDF come from the germline V gene (reference sequence). This CDR3 has 16 residues. Unmatched junction bases numbered 3, after V lost 1 base and J lost 1 base. This CDR3 reads CATSRVAGGNTGELFF. CDR3 DNA: TGTGCCACCAGCAGAGTGGCAGGGGGGAACACCGGGGAGCTGTTTTTT. Variable domain in full (rest from reference TRBV15 and TRBJ2-2): DAMVIQNPRYQVTQFGKPVTLSCSQTLNHNVMYWYQQKSSQAPKLLFHYYDKDFNNEADTPDNFQSRRPNTSFCFLDIRSPGLGDTAMYLCATSRVAGGNTGELFFGEGSRLTVL.

The gene calls are TRBV28 and TRBJ1-1; D perhaps matches TRBD1 (5 bases). V was trimmed by 7 bases and J by 3 bases, leaving 12 bases between them. The CDR3 is made up of 13 amino acids. Germline V gene sequence: CDR1 MDHEN, CDR2 SYDVKM. The CDR3 DNA reads TGTGCCAGCATCCAGGGAGGCGACACTGAAGCTTTCTTT. Translated, it gives CASIQGGDTEAFF.

The chain joins TRBV7-9 to TRBJ2-7; 7 bases line up with TRBD2. Trimming at V came to 3 bases and at J to 0 bases, leaving 5 bases not matched to a gene. Germline assignment: CDR1 SEHNR and CDR2 FQNEAQ (reference sequence). The CDR3 contains 15 residues. CDR3 nucleotides: TGTGCCAGCAGCTTTACTAGCGCGGGCTCCTACGAGCAGTACTTC. Encoded protein: CASSFTSAGSYEQYF.

This clone occurred once. The chain links TRBV5-4 to TRBJ2-7; 10 bases map to TRBD2. The germline gives CDR1 SGHNT, CDR2 YYREEE (reference sequence). This CDR3 contains 17 residues. The trim removed 3 bases at V and 0 bases at J, leaving 9 bases unmatched. CDR3 in amino acids: CASSSSPRTSGSYEQYF. In DNA, the CDR3 is TGTGCCAGCAGCTCCTCACCACGGACTAGCGGCTCCTACGAGCAGTACTTC.

The rearrangement joins TRBV19 to TRBJ1-2, with D perhaps matching TRBD1 (6 bases). Germline CDR1 is LNHDA and CDR2 is SQIVND (reference sequence). The CDR3 is 13 amino acids. V lost 5 bases and J 8 bases, leaving 15 bases between the germline ends. The CDR3 DNA reads as TGTGCCAGTAGTTTCGCCCGGGACACCGGCTACACCTTC. It specifies CASSFARDTGYTF.

The rearrangement joins TRBV18 to TRBJ2-5; D not certain. The germline V gene has CDR1 KGHSH and CDR2 LQKENI. The CDR3 totals 15 residues. Trimming took off 2 bases at V and 2 bases at J, with 12 bases between the two ends. The CDR3 sequence: CASSPGQVIQETQYF. In DNA, the CDR3 is TGTGCCAGCTCACCAGGGCAGGTGATACAAGAGACCCAGTACTTC. The complete variable domain, with remaining parts taken from reference TRBV18 and TRBJ2-5, reads NAGVMQNPRHLVRRRGQEARLRCSPMKGHSHVYWYRQLPEEGLKFMVYLQKENIIDESGMPKERFSAEFPKEGPSILRIQQVVRGDSAAYFCASSPGQVIQETQYFGPGTRLLVL.

The gene calls are TRBV29-1 and TRBJ2-5, with 11 nucleotides matching TRBD2. The CDR3 is made up of 14 amino acids. After removal of 5 bases from V and 5 bases from J, the junction contained 7 bases not matched to a gene. Germline V gives CDR1 SQVTM, CDR2 ANQGSEA. CDR3 in DNA: TGCAGCGTTCTACTAGCGGGAGCTGCGGAGACCCAGTACTTC. Residues: CSVLLAGAAETQYF.

V is TRBV12-3 or TRBV12-4 and J is TRBJ2-3; D may match TRBD1 or TRBD2 (6 bases each). CDR3 length: 11 residues. V was shortened by 8 bases and J by 10 bases, with 13 bases between the two germline ends. CDR3 coding DNA: TGTGCCAGCGGGGGGCCGGTTCCGCAGTATTTT. Translation: CASGGPVPQYF.

This clone appeared once. This chain links TRBV5-5 with TRBJ2-1; D may be TRBD2 (5 bases). Germline CDR1 and CDR2: SGHKS and YYEKEE (reference sequence). CDR3 length equals 17 residues. Trimming removed 0 bases from V and 1 base from J, with 14 bases in between. The DNA for the CDR3 is TGTGCCAGCAGCTTGGTTTTTCGGGGTAGGTCCTACAATGAGCAGTTCTTC. This codes for CASSLVFRGRSYNEQFF.

V gene TRBV29-1 combines with J gene TRBJ1-2, with 9 bases fitting TRBD1. The CDR3 spans 14 residues. V dropped 3 bases and J dropped 3; count of bases not matched to a gene: 5. Germline values: CDR1 SQVTM, CDR2 ANQGSEA. CDR3 coding DNA: TGCAGCGTTGATGGGACAGGGCAAGACTATGGCTACACCTTC. It encodes CSVDGTGQDYGYTF.

A single count supports this clone. The J gene is TRBJ1-2, the V gene TRBV18; TRBD1 aligns across 9 bases. With V trimmed by 3 bases and J by 2 bases, 4 bases remained unmatched. The CDR3 consists of 15 residues. The germline V gene has CDR1 KGHSH and CDR2 LQKENI. The CDR3: CASSPRGQGNYGYTF. Written as DNA, the CDR3 is TGTGCCAGCTCACCGAGGGGACAGGGAAACTATGGCTACACCTTC.

The chain is built from TRBV9 and TRBJ2-2; D might be TRBD2 (6 bases). Germline V CDR1 and CDR2: SGDLS, YYNGEE. Trimming removed 0 bases from V and 2 bases from J, with 11 bases in between. This CDR3 comprises 16 residues. The CDR3 region has the DNA TGTGCCAGCAGCGTAGTGCCTAGCGCCAACACCGGGGAGCTGTTTTTT. As protein: CASSVVPSANTGELFF.

V and J are TRBV9 and TRBJ2-7; 9 bases agree with TRBD1. The CDR3 loop spans 14 amino acids. V trimming: 4 bases; J trimming: 5 bases; junction bases outside the gene matches: 7. Germline assignment: CDR1 SGDLS and CDR2 YYNGEE. The CDR3 is CASSPPDRGDEQYF. The CDR3 DNA is TGTGCCAGCAGCCCCCCGGACAGGGGCGACGAGCAGTACTTC.

The chain joins TRBV7-2 to TRBJ2-7; D possibly uses TRBD1 or TRBD2 (5 bases each). V dropped 5 bases and J dropped 3 bases, with 14 bases sitting between them. Germline lookup yields CDR1 SGHTA and CDR2 FQGNSA. The CDR3 totals 14 residues. Written as DNA, the CDR3 is TGTGCCAGCAGCCCCGCGAGGGGCATCTACGAGCAGTACTTC. Encoded protein: CASSPARGIYEQYF.

The rearrangement joins TRBV7-9 to TRBJ1-2; D remains ambiguous. The CDR3 covers 14 residues. Looked up from germline, CDR1 is SEHNR and CDR2 is FQNEAQ (reference sequence). Trimming pared 1 base from V and 3 bases from J, leaving 9 bases between. The chain's CDR3 is CASSLELGDYGYTF. For the CDR3, the DNA is TGTGCCAGCAGCTTAGAACTCGGGGACTATGGCTACACCTTC. Full variable domain (outside the CDR3, taken from reference TRBV7-9 and TRBJ1-2): DTGVSQNPRHKITKRGQNVTFRCDPISEHNRLYWYRQTLGQGPEFLTYFQNEAQLEKSRLLSDRFSAERPKGSFSTLEIQRTEQGDSAMYLCASSLELGDYGYTFGSGTRLTVV.

The rearrangement uses TRBV7-9 and TRBJ1-2, with D perhaps TRBD1 (6 bases). Germline loops: CDR1 SEHNR, CDR2 FQNEAQ (reference sequence). The CDR3 sequence is 16 residues long. Trimming left V 5 bases short and J 4 bases short, with 20 bases between. CDR3 residues: CASSQPHFDRPYGYTF. DNA of the CDR3: TGTGCCAGCAGCCAACCGCACTTTGACAGGCCCTATGGCTACACCTTC.

This clone came up once. The chain combines TRBV2 with TRBJ1-2, with D unresolved. The CDR3 extends over 11 amino acids. Trimming pared 7 bases from V and 6 bases from J, leaving 9 bases between. Germline V lookup: CDR1 SNHLY, CDR2 FYNNEI. The CDR3 DNA reads as TGTGCCAGCAATACGTTCGATGGCTACACCTTC. The encoded protein is CASNTFDGYTF.

This clone showed up just once. The V gene is TRBV19, the J gene TRBJ2-3; 7 nucleotides align to TRBD2. Trimming cost V 2 bases and J 6 bases; bases outside gene matches: 11. The CDR3 extends over 16 amino acids. Germline assignment: CDR1 LNHDA and CDR2 SQIVND (reference sequence). The CDR3 is CASSIHLAASVDTQYF. The CDR3 DNA reads TGTGCCAGTAGTATACACCTAGCGGCCTCTGTGGATACGCAGTATTTT.

V gene TRBV2 combines with J gene TRBJ2-7, with D unclear. The germline CDR1 and CDR2 sequences are SNHLY and FYNNEI. The CDR3 spans 12 residues. V was clipped by 5 bases and J by 4 bases, with 9 bases between them. The CDR3 spells CASSSDGYEQYF. The CDR3 DNA is TGTGCCAGCAGTTCTGACGGATACGAGCAGTACTTC.

DNA for the CDR3: TGTGCCAGCAGCGCGGGGTTCGCGGGAGCCTACGAGCAGTACTTC. It codes for CASSAGFAGAYEQYF. This chain uses TRBV9 with TRBJ2-7; 7 bases are a match to TRBD2. V lost 3 bases to trimming and J lost 2 bases; unmatched junction nucleotides: 8. Germline CDR1 reads SGDLS; CDR2 reads YYNGEE. This CDR3 spans 15 amino acids.

The chain links TRBV29-1 to TRBJ1-2, with 7 bases matching TRBD1. The length of the CDR3 is 13 residues. CDR1 SQVTM and CDR2 ANQGSEA come from the germline V gene. V shed 6 bases and J 7 bases; nucleotides not matched to a gene: 11. CDR3 residues: CSVHTGTEAGYTF. DNA for the CDR3: TGCAGCGTCCACACCGGGACAGAGGCTGGCTACACCTTC.

The V and J genes are TRBV19 and TRBJ2-5, with D possibly TRBD1 on 6 matching bases. CDR3 length equals 15 residues. Looked up from germline, CDR1 is LNHDA and CDR2 is SQIVND (reference sequence). V lost 2 bases and J lost 2, with 12 bases in between. Here the CDR3 reads CASSIRDNTQETQYF. The CDR3 nucleotides read TGTGCCAGTAGTATAAGGGACAACACACAAGAGACCCAGTACTTC.